These 25 T cell receptor beta chains came from one sample sequenced in a study of identical twins. TCRdb itself ran the 5' RACE reads through MiXCR, one entry per CDR3 protein. This table has some 230,000 distinct CDR3 sequences, approximately 5.9% appearing once. These data were also filed under a second study, of T cells expressing NK-cell markers.

Sample: CD8+ T cells sorted from blood. The receptors shown here come from a woman between 18 and 29 years old in good health.

This clonotype was counted ten times or more. The J gene is TRBJ2-3, the V gene TRBV15; D is unclear. The germline V and J ends were trimmed by 0 bases and 4 bases, with 5 bases remaining between them. This CDR3 spans 13 amino acids. Germline V CDR1 and CDR2: LNHNV, YYDKDF (reference sequence). CDR3 protein: CATSRDHSDTQYF. In DNA form, the CDR3 reads TGTGCCACCAGCAGAGATCACTCAGATACGCAGTATTTT.

This clonotype was recorded a few times. V and J are TRBV20-1 and TRBJ2-5, with TRBD2 matching over 9 bases. The CDR3 is made up of 16 amino acids. V trimming: 1 base; J trimming: 5 bases; junction bases outside the gene matches: 11. The germline V gene has CDR1 DFQATT and CDR2 SNEGSKA (reference sequence). The CDR3 DNA sequence: TGCAGTGCTAGAGTGCCGGCGGGGGGGCCGTGGGAGACCCAGTACTTC. It encodes CSARVPAGGPWETQYF.

This clonotype was detected many times. The V call is TRBV7-6, the J call TRBJ2-1; 13 bases align to TRBD2. CDR1 and CDR2 (germline): SGHVS, FNYEAQ. The V gene end was trimmed by 5 bases and the J gene end by 5 bases; junction bases not matched to a gene: 9. There are 17 residues in the CDR3. The CDR3 sequence is CASSEQLAGGDHNEQFF. CDR3 in DNA: TGTGCCAGCAGCGAACAACTAGCGGGAGGGGACCACAATGAGCAGTTCTTC. Full variable domain (missing parts from reference TRBV7-6 and TRBJ2-1): GAGVSQSPRYKVTKRGQDVALRCDPISGHVSLYWYRQALGQGPEFLTYFNYEAQQDKSGLPNDRFSAERPEGSISTLTIQRTEQRDSAMYRCASSEQLAGGDHNEQFFGPGTRLTVL.

Many counts were recorded for this clonotype. The V gene is TRBV20-1, the J gene TRBJ2-7, with 8 nucleotides matching TRBD1. The germline gives CDR1 DFQATT, CDR2 SNEGSKA (reference sequence). Losses at the gene ends were 6 bases for V and 0 bases for J; bases not matched to a gene: 1. The CDR3 totals 12 residues. CDR3 loop: CSAGTGSYEQYF. CDR3 nucleotides: TGCAGTGCCGGGACAGGCTCCTACGAGCAGTACTTC.

This clonotype was observed a few times. The rearrangement links TRBV5-5 to TRBJ2-1; D is uncertain. Trimming took 5 bases from V and 7 from J, leaving 13 bases between them. From germline, CDR1 is SGHKS and CDR2 YYEKEE (reference sequence). The CDR3 has 13 residues. Written as DNA, the CDR3 is TGTGCCAGCAGTTCCGATGTGGCGAATGAGCAGTTCTTC. This sequence encodes CASSSDVANEQFF.

In its sample, this clonotype was seen a few times. The chain combines TRBV5-6 with TRBJ2-3; D is unclear. The germline V gene has CDR1 SGHDT and CDR2 YYEEEE. Trimming pared 4 bases from V and 8 bases from J, leaving 11 bases between. The CDR3 has 12 residues. Written as DNA, the CDR3 is TGTGCCAGCAGCCTGCCCCTGAGTACGCAGTATTTT. Translating gives CASSLPLSTQYF.

Many counts were recorded for this clonotype. J is TRBJ1-5 and V is TRBV12-3 or TRBV12-4; D unclear. Trimming took 6 bases from V and 3 from J, leaving 12 bases between them. The CDR3 totals 14 residues. This chain's CDR3 is CASSAGAPNQPQHF. CDR3 in DNA: TGTGCCAGCAGCGCAGGAGCGCCCAATCAGCCCCAGCATTTT.

This clonotype was seen only a few times. The CDR3 nucleotides read TGTGCCACCAGCAGAGTTCAACTAGCGTACGAGCAGTACTTC. Its translation is CATSRVQLAYEQYF. The J gene is TRBJ2-7, the V gene TRBV15, with TRBD2 matching 7 bases. The CDR3 is made up of 14 amino acids. V was clipped by 1 base and J by 4 bases; unmatched bases: 4. Germline V gene sequence: CDR1 LNHNV, CDR2 YYDKDF (reference sequence).

This clonotype appeared many times. The DNA for the CDR3 is TGTGCCAGCAGTTTCCCATTGATCGCAGGGGGAGGGGAGACCCAGTACTTC. Its translation: CASSFPLIAGGGETQYF. The chain links TRBV28 to TRBJ2-5; D tentatively fits TRBD1 or TRBD2 (7 bases each). This CDR3 comprises 17 residues. Trimming took off 3 bases at V and 5 bases at J, with 22 bases between the two ends. Germline V gives CDR1 MDHEN, CDR2 SYDVKM.

This clonotype was recorded a few times. The V and J genes are TRBV9 and TRBJ2-2; D is unresolved. This CDR3 contains 13 residues. Germline V lookup: CDR1 SGDLS, CDR2 YYNGEE. The V gene lost 4 bases and the J gene lost 7 bases, with 11 bases spanning the gap. The CDR3, as DNA: TGTGCCAGCAGCACTTACTTGGGCGGGGAGCTGTTTTTT. It is translated as CASSTYLGGELFF.

In this sample, this clonotype turned up many times. The V gene is TRBV7-6, the J gene TRBJ2-7, with D possibly TRBD2 on 5 matching bases. The CDR3 sequence is 14 residues long. Germline V gives CDR1 SGHVS, CDR2 FNYEAQ. Deletions cut 3 bases from V and 4 bases from J, with 13 bases between. The CDR3 DNA follows: TGTGCCAGCAGCTTCGGCGAGACGGGATACGAGCAGTACTTC. As protein: CASSFGETGYEQYF.

This clonotype was counted ten times or more. The gene calls are TRBV2 and TRBJ2-7; the D gene is possibly TRBD1 (6 bases). The ends were cut back, 7 bases at V and 3 bases at J, with 7 bases in the middle. This CDR3 spans 11 amino acids. Germline V gives CDR1 SNHLY, CDR2 FYNNEI. The CDR3 coding sequence is TGTGCCAGCACAGGGGACTACGAGCAGTACTTC. Protein product: CASTGDYEQYF.

The CDR3 region is CASSAPGQGYEQYF. CDR3 in DNA: TGTGCCAGCAGCGCCCCAGGACAGGGGTACGAGCAGTACTTC. V usage is TRBV7-6 and J usage is TRBJ2-7; 9 nucleotides agree with TRBD1. V dropped 5 bases and J dropped 4; count of bases not matched to a gene: 6. Germline CDR1 SGHVS, CDR2 FNYEAQ. The CDR3 length is 14 residues.

The rearrangement uses TRBV7-9 and TRBJ2-5; D is tentatively TRBD1 or TRBD2 (5 bases each). Trimming took off 8 bases at V and 5 bases at J, with 15 bases between the two ends. The CDR3 is made up of 13 amino acids. CDR1 is SEHNR and CDR2 is FQNEAQ in the germline V gene (reference sequence). CDR3 sequence (DNA): TGTGCCAGCTCCTACTCGGGGCGGGAGACCCAGTACTTC. Encoded protein: CASSYSGRETQYF. The variable domain in full, with the rest retrieved from reference TRBV7-9 and TRBJ2-5, is DTGVSQNPRHKITKRGQNVTFRCDPISEHNRLYWYRQTLGQGPEFLTYFQNEAQLEKSRLLSDRFSAERPKGSFSTLEIQRTEQGDSAMYLCASSYSGRETQYFGPGTRLLVL.

In its sample, this clonotype was seen a few times. V is TRBV4-3 and J is TRBJ2-5; 8 bases fit TRBD1. The CDR3 sequence is 15 residues long. Germline CDR1 is LGHNA and CDR2 is YSLEER. The junction had 7 bases not matched to a gene; V was cut back by 3 bases and J by 4 bases. The CDR3 DNA sequence: TGCGCCAGCAGCCATGGACAGGGCGTAGGAGAGACCCAGTACTTC. It codes for CASSHGQGVGETQYF.

The table lists this clonotype with a few counts. This chain links TRBV7-9 with TRBJ1-2; 9 nucleotides match TRBD1. Germline CDR1 reads SEHNR; CDR2 reads FQNEAQ (reference sequence). Germline trimming cut 8 bases from V and 4 bases from J; bases unmatched to any gene: 11. CDR3 length: 15 residues. The CDR3 DNA sequence: TGTGCCAGCGTCTTCGACAGGGGGGTCGGCTATGGCTACACCTTC. Translation: CASVFDRGVGYGYTF.

This clonotype occurred many times. The rearrangement links TRBV5-5 to TRBJ2-2, with D unresolved. The CDR3 sequence is 13 residues long. With 3 bases removed from V and 5 bases from J, the gap between germline ends came to 8 bases. The germline CDR1 and CDR2 sequences are SGHKS and YYEKEE (reference sequence). The CDR3: CASSSLKTGELFF. The CDR3 DNA reads as TGTGCCAGCAGCTCCCTCAAGACCGGGGAGCTGTTTTTT.

This rearrangement joins TRBV27 to TRBJ2-1; perhaps D is TRBD1 or TRBD2 (5 bases each). The CDR3 spans 16 residues. V dropped 2 bases and J dropped 9 bases, with 20 bases sitting between them. Germline-derived CDR1 and CDR2 are MNHEY and SMNVEV (reference sequence). The DNA of the CDR3 is TGTGCCAGCAGTTTAAATCCGGGACCCCAAACCCCTGAGCAGTTCTTC. The encoded protein is CASSLNPGPQTPEQFF.

V gene TRBV18 combines with J gene TRBJ2-1; 9 bases are a match to TRBD1. The CDR3 runs 14 residues. The V segment lost 3 bases and the J segment 9 bases; nucleotides outside the gene matches: 6. Germline V lookup: CDR1 KGHSH, CDR2 LQKENI. The CDR3 DNA is TGTGCCAGCTCACCGGGACAGGGTCTCGGTGAGCAGTTCTTC. Translation gives CASSPGQGLGEQFF.

This clonotype appeared a few times. J is TRBJ2-4 and V is TRBV10-1, with D perhaps assigned TRBD1 or TRBD2 (5 bases each). The CDR3 is 13 residues long. The germline V and J ends were trimmed by 9 bases and 5 bases, with 14 bases remaining between them. Germline V gives CDR1 WNHNN, CDR2 SYGVQD (reference sequence). The chain's CDR3 is CASSPQGENIQYF. Here the CDR3 DNA reads TGCGCCAGTTCGCCCCAGGGAGAAAACATTCAGTACTTC.

In this sample, this clonotype turned up many times. J is TRBJ2-7 and V is TRBV6-5; 7 nucleotides match TRBD2. V shed 3 bases, J shed 2 bases, and the junction held 4 bases outside the gene matches. Looked up from germline, CDR1 is MNHEY and CDR2 is SVGAGI. The CDR3 consists of 14 residues. CDR3 residues: CASSYSGGTYEQYF. The CDR3 bases are TGTGCCAGCAGTTATTCGGGGGGAACCTACGAGCAGTACTTC.

In this sample, this clonotype turned up many times. This sequence joins TRBV10-2 and TRBJ2-7; D unclear. V was cut by 3 bases and J by 2 bases, with 11 bases left in between. The germline V gene encodes CDR1 WSHSY and CDR2 SAAADI. This CDR3 has 14 amino acids. The CDR3 sequence: CASSDRRRPYEQYF. As DNA, the CDR3 is TGCGCCAGCAGTGACCGTAGGAGACCCTACGAGCAGTACTTC.

This chain connects TRBV4-1 to TRBJ2-5, with 8 bases fitting TRBD1. Trimming removed 4 bases from V and 5 bases from J; junction bases left unmatched: 9. The length of the CDR3 is 15 residues. Germline CDR1 is MGHRA and CDR2 is YSYEKL. The CDR3 nucleotides are TGCGCCAGCAGCCCCCGGACAGGGCTGGACGAGACCCAGTACTTC. As protein: CASSPRTGLDETQYF.

This clonotype was counted at least ten times. The J gene is TRBJ2-7, the V gene TRBV20-1, with D possibly being TRBD1 (6 bases). From germline, CDR1 is DFQATT and CDR2 SNEGSKA (reference sequence). V was shortened by 2 bases and J by 0 bases, with 8 bases between the two germline ends. This CDR3 region has 13 residues. The CDR3 nucleotides are TGCAGTGCTAGAAGACAGGACTCCTACGAGCAGTACTTC. Encoded protein: CSARRQDSYEQYF.

This clonotype has only a few counts. This chain links TRBV9 with TRBJ1-5, with 7 bases aligning to TRBD1. V trimming: 1 base; J trimming: 0 bases; junction bases outside the gene matches: 1. From germline, CDR1 is SGDLS and CDR2 YYNGEE. CDR3 length: 15 residues. The CDR3 here is CASSVTGASNQPQHF. The DNA for the CDR3 is TGTGCCAGCAGCGTAACAGGGGCTAGCAATCAGCCCCAGCATTTT.